This T cell receptor (beta chain) derives from a study of CD8 T cells in ankylosing spondylitis. General study findings and limits: In ankylosing spondylitis blood, a motif of seven to nine highly homologous TCR beta variants appeared characteristic. A subset of motif variants has previously been described in the synovial fluid and blood of reactive arthritis. Disease-linked clones proved CD8+ and comparatively uncommon in peripheral blood.

The table lists this clonotype with many counts. The target antigen is unknown. V was clipped by 1 base and J by 2 bases, with 7 bases between them. The CDR3 runs to 14 residues. Per the germline V gene, CDR1 is SGHRS and CDR2 is YFSETQ. TCRdb itself ran the 5' RACE reads through MiXCR, one entry per CDR3 protein. The sample includes 180,000 or so distinct CDR3 sequences, around a tenth seen only once; the top ten take about 28%. The J gene is TRBJ2-1, the V gene TRBV5-1; the D gene is possibly TRBD1 (6 bases). The sequencing input was blood, either unsorted or a sorted T cell fraction (not recorded which). The TCR originated in a male donor with ankylosing spondylitis or in good health (not recorded which). The CDR3 region is CASSLQGPYNEQFF. CDR3 nucleotide sequence: TGCGCCAGCAGCTTGCAGGGGCCCTACAATGAGCAGTTCTTC.